The following is a T cell receptor (beta chain) sequence with its context. CDR3 length equals 14 residues. The germline V and J ends were trimmed by 3 bases and 5 bases, with 11 bases remaining between them. In germline, CDR1 is KGHSH, CDR2 LQKENI. This sample stems from a study of control samples from healthy donors and cancer patients. Using immunoSEQ multiplex PCR, the repertoire was profiled, and TCRdb retains in-frame clones only, with some absent. The sample includes 100,000 to 150,000 clones, 70% to 90% of them seen just once. The source of this sequence is a man aged 50 to 60 in good health. The chain joins TRBV18 to TRBJ1-5; possibly TRBD1 for D (6 bases). The sequenced sample consisted of blood. This CDR3 reads CASSPLRGDQPQHF. CDR3 in DNA: TGTGCCAGCTCACCGCTGAGGGGGGATCAGCCCCAGCATTTT.